This T cell receptor (beta chain) emerged from a study of post-analysis software for immune sequencing data. Study-level findings and limits: TRBV5-6, TRBV5-1 and TRBV20-1 belonged to a set of about 5 TRBV segments that were more frequent in patients than controls. People with multiple sclerosis had a significantly lower normalized Chao1 diversity than controls did.

Unique molecular identifiers were built into the TCR beta cDNA libraries. Around 500,000 cDNA molecules came from approximately 1 to 10 million T cells. TCRdb used MiXCR to reprocess the PCR reads, holding one entry per CDR3 protein. The sample shows 740,000 or so distinct CDR3 sequences, approximately 53% of them seen only once. On this clonotype: What it binds is unknown.

Germline V gene sequence: CDR1 MDHEN, CDR2 SYDVKM. Deletions cut 7 bases from V and 7 bases from J, with 14 bases between. CDR3 length: 14 amino acids. The sample consisted of blood. The V gene is TRBV28, the J gene TRBJ1-6; D may be TRBD1 (5 bases). The clonotype was recovered from a girl aged 10 to 17 with multiple sclerosis. The CDR3 reads CASTRRGLNSPLHF. The CDR3 DNA reads TGTGCCAGCACCAGAAGGGGTTTGAATTCACCCCTCCACTTT.